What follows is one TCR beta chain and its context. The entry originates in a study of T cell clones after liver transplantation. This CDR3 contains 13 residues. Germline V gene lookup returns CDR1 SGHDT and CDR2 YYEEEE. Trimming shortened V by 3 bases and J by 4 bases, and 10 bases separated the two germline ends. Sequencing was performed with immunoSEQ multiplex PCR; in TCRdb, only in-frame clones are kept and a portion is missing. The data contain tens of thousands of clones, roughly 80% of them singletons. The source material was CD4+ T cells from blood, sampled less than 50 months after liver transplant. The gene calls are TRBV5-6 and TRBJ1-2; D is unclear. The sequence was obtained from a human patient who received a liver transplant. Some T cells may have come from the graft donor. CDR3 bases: TGTGCCAGCAGCTCCCCCGGACGCTATGGCTACACCTTC. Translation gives CASSSPGRYGYTF. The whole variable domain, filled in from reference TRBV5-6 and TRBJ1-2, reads DAGVTQSPTHLIKTRGQQVTLRCSPKSGHDTVSWYQQALGQGPQFIFQYYEEEERQRGNFPDRFSGHQFPNYSSELNVNALLLGDSALYLCASSSPGRYGYTFGSGTRLTVV.